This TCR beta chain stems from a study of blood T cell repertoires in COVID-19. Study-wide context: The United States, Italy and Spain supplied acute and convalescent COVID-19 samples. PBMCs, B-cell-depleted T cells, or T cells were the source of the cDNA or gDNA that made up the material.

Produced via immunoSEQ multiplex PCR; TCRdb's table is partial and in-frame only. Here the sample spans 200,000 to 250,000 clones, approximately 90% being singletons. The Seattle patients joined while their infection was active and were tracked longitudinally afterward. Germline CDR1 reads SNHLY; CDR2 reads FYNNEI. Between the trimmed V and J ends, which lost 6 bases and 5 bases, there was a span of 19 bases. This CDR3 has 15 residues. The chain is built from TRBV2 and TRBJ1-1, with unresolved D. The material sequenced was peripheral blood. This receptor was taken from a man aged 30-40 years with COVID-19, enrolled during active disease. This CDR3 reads CASSESKFRETEAFF. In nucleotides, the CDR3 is TGTGCCAGCAGCGAATCTAAATTTAGGGAGACTGAAGCTTTCTTT.